This entry lists 9 T cell receptor beta chains sequenced from one sample in a study of cytomegalovirus exposure and HLA in healthy donors. The primer mix had 60 Vbeta and 13 Jbeta primers. Produced via immunoSEQ multiplex PCR; TCRdb's table is partial and in-frame only. The repertoire holds 60,000 to 75,000 clones, with under 85% as singletons. Sequences were obtained from PBMCs. The receptors were sampled from a man in his fifties in good health and CMV-seronegative.

This clone was seen once. This chain connects TRBV9 to TRBJ2-7; 9 nucleotides align to TRBD1. Germline lookup yields CDR1 SGDLS and CDR2 YYNGEE. This CDR3 is built from 15 residues. The trim removed 3 bases at V and 3 bases at J, leaving 7 bases unmatched. The CDR3 loop is CASSATGTGLYEQYF. The CDR3 coding sequence is TGTGCCAGCAGCGCCACCGGGACAGGGCTCTACGAGCAGTACTTC. The whole variable domain, remainder taken from reference TRBV9 and TRBJ2-7, is DSGVTQTPKHLITATGQRVTLRCSPRSGDLSVYWYQQSLDQGLQFLIQYYNGEERAKGNILERFSAQQFPDLHSELNLSSLELGDSALYFCASSATGTGLYEQYFGPGTRLTVT.

For the CDR3, the DNA is TGTGCCAGCAGTTTAGCCGGCGGGTATGGCTACACCTTC. This translates into CASSLAGGYGYTF. The genes are TRBV27 and TRBJ1-2; D is undetermined. CDR1 is MNHEY, CDR2 SMNVEV, per germline (reference sequence). V lost 2 bases, J lost 5 bases, and 9 bases lay in between. The CDR3 has 13 residues.

This rearrangement joins TRBV6-5 to TRBJ1-5; 9 positions agree with TRBD1. Trimming took 6 bases from V and 6 from J; bases not matched to a gene: 9. The germline gives CDR1 MNHEY, CDR2 SVGAGI. The CDR3 has 15 amino acids. For the CDR3, the DNA is TGTGCCAGCAGCTCCCTTACAGGGGGCGGTCAGCCCCAGCATTTT. It translates to CASSSLTGGGQPQHF.

The genes are TRBV7-9 and TRBJ2-1, with 8 nucleotides matching TRBD2. The CDR3 is 18 residues long. Unmatched junction bases numbered 11, after V lost 2 bases and J lost 2 bases. In germline, CDR1 is SEHNR, CDR2 FQNEAQ (reference sequence). The CDR3 DNA is TGTGCCAGCAGCTTAAGGGTCGCGGGGGGATCCACCTACAATGAGCAGTTCTTC. It is translated as CASSLRVAGGSTYNEQFF.

The chain combines TRBV9 with TRBJ2-2, with D possibly being TRBD1 (6 bases). Germline V CDR1 and CDR2: SGDLS, YYNGEE. V was cut by 0 bases and J by 3 bases, with 12 bases left in between. The CDR3 has 16 amino acids. The DNA of the CDR3 is TGTGCCAGCAGCGTAGACACGGACAGTTACACCGGGGAGCTGTTTTTT. Encoded protein: CASSVDTDSYTGELFF.

The rearrangement links TRBV19 to TRBJ1-6; 7 bases align to TRBD1. Per the germline V gene, CDR1 is LNHDA and CDR2 is SQIVND (reference sequence). The CDR3 has 14 residues. V gave up 7 bases and J gave up 7 bases; unmatched junction bases: 7. CDR3 coding DNA: TGTGCCAGTACCCCGGGACAGACGAATTCACCCCTCCACTTT. Translation: CASTPGQTNSPLHF.

This clone came up once. This chain uses TRBV15 with TRBJ1-2; weak D call: TRBD1 (6 bases). The CDR3 covers 12 residues. Germline lookup yields CDR1 LNHNV and CDR2 YYDKDF (reference sequence). Trimming took 5 bases from V and 4 from J, leaving 8 bases between them. The CDR3 DNA follows: TGTGCCACCAGCCACAGGGTCTATGGCTACACCTTC. Translating gives CATSHRVYGYTF. Based on the CDR3 plus reference TRBV15 and TRBJ1-2, the full variable domain is DAMVIQNPRYQVTQFGKPVTLSCSQTLNHNVMYWYQQKSSQAPKLLFHYYDKDFNNEADTPDNFQSRRPNTSFCFLDIRSPGLGDTAMYLCATSHRVYGYTFGSGTRLTVV.

The genes are TRBV27 and TRBJ2-1, with TRBD2 matching over 14 bases. Germline CDR1 reads MNHEY; CDR2 reads SMNVEV (reference sequence). J lost 6 bases, V lost 4 bases, and 5 bases had no gene match. The CDR3 is 16 residues long. CDR3 in amino acids: CASSSRLAGGINEQFF. DNA for the CDR3: TGTGCCAGCAGTTCGAGACTAGCGGGGGGGATCAATGAGCAGTTCTTC.

The chain carries TRBV11-2 and TRBJ2-7; D remains unclear. CDR1 is SGHAT and CDR2 is FQNNGV in the germline V gene. Trimming removed 5 bases at V and 1 base at J, with 12 bases between. This CDR3 region has 14 residues. The CDR3 here is CASSLYRSSYEQYF. The CDR3 DNA sequence: TGTGCCAGCAGCCTTTATCGGTCGTCCTACGAGCAGTACTTC.